These 28 T cell receptor beta chains share one sample of origin, sequenced in a study of graft-versus-host responses after intestinal transplantation. The method was immunoSEQ multiplex PCR; TCRdb's version includes in-frame clones alone and lacks a portion of them. The sample carries around 50,000 clones, around 90% recorded once. This sample comprised PBMCs, obtained 26 days after transplant. Every receptor here comes from a human patient who received an intestinal transplant, so some T cells may come from the graft donor.

For the CDR3, the DNA is TGCGCCAGCAGCCCCTCGGACAGTGACTACGAGCAGTACTTC. Protein sequence: CASSPSDSDYEQYF. The chain recombines TRBV5-1 with TRBJ2-7; tentative D call: TRBD1 (6 bases). Germline CDR1 and CDR2: SGHRS and YFSETQ. V lost 4 bases and J 3 bases, leaving 14 bases between the germline ends. This CDR3 contains 14 residues. Supplemented by reference TRBV5-1 and TRBJ2-7, the full variable domain reads KAGVTQTPRYLIKTRGQQVTLSCSPISGHRSVSWYQQTPGQGLQFLFEYFSETQRNKGNFPGRFSGRQFSNSRSEMNVSTLELGDSALYLCASSPSDSDYEQYFGPGTRLTVT.

The chain carries TRBV7-8 and TRBJ2-1, with D possibly being TRBD2 (6 bases). This CDR3 comprises 12 residues. Between the trimmed V and J ends, which lost 2 bases and 14 bases, there was a span of 13 bases. Germline V gene sequence: CDR1 SGHVS, CDR2 FQNEAQ. CDR3 DNA: TGTGCCAGCAGCTTATCGGCCGGGGGTGAGTTCTTC. As protein: CASSLSAGGEFF.

The chain combines TRBV5-6 with TRBJ2-5; D is uncertain. Trimming left V 1 base short and J 4 bases short, with 8 bases between. The CDR3 runs to 13 residues. Germline V gives CDR1 SGHDT, CDR2 YYEEEE. The CDR3 DNA reads TGTGCCAGCAGCTTGACTCCCCCAGAGACCCAGTACTTC. Translating gives CASSLTPPETQYF.

A remark on this clone: At one of its ends the junction is not consistent with the germline gene, which may arise from a read error. This chain uses TRBV10-3 with TRBJ2-7, with 7 bases identical to TRBD2. Germline V gene sequence: CDR1 ENHRY, CDR2 SYGVKD. The CDR3 is made up of 15 amino acids. The CDR3 DNA follows: TGTGCCACCAGTGGGGGGGAACAATCCTCCTACGAGCAGTACTTC. Translation: CATSGGEQSSYEQYF.

This clone was seen more than once but under ten times. At one end, the junction sequence differs from germline, possibly due to a read error. CDR3 sequence (DNA): TGTGCCAGCAGCCAAGATCGGTATAACGATGGCTACACCTTC. It codes for CASSQDRYNDGYTF. This chain connects TRBV4-2 to TRBJ1-2; unclear D gene. CDR1 and CDR2 (germline): LGHNA, YNFKEQ. The CDR3 is 14 residues long.

The rearrangement joins TRBV6-1 to TRBJ1-4; D possibly corresponds to TRBD1 (6 bases). This CDR3 comprises 15 residues. Germline values: CDR1 MNHNS, CDR2 SASEGT. Trimming took off 3 bases at V and 1 base at J, with 9 bases between the two ends. This chain's CDR3 is CASSELQGTNEKLFF. The CDR3 DNA follows: TGTGCCAGCAGTGAGCTACAGGGAACTAATGAAAAACTGTTTTTT.

The V gene is TRBV7-9, the J gene TRBJ2-6, with a tentative D call TRBD2 (6 bases). Trimming stripped 5 bases from V and 2 bases from J, with 10 bases between. Germline V gene sequence: CDR1 SEHNR, CDR2 FQNEAQ (reference sequence). This CDR3 comprises 15 residues. The CDR3: CASSPTGAGANVLTF. The CDR3 DNA follows: TGTGCCAGCAGCCCGACGGGGGCTGGGGCCAACGTCCTGACTTTC.

The V call is TRBV4-1, the J call TRBJ1-4; 10 nucleotides line up with TRBD1. The CDR3 consists of 15 residues. With 1 base clipped from V and 5 bases from J, the junction kept 1 base outside the gene matches. The germline V gene encodes CDR1 MGHRA and CDR2 YSYEKL. The CDR3 here is CASSQVGQGNEKLFF. CDR3 DNA: TGCGCCAGCAGCCAAGTGGGACAGGGGAATGAAAAACTGTTTTTT.

The chain is built from TRBV5-1 and TRBJ2-7, with TRBD1 matching over 11 bases. Trimming took 4 bases from V and 1 from J; bases not matched to a gene: 4. The CDR3 contains 15 residues. Germline-derived CDR1 and CDR2 are SGHRS and YFSETQ. The CDR3 reads CASSPGTGGSYEQYF. The DNA for the CDR3 is TGCGCCAGCAGCCCCGGGACAGGGGGTTCCTACGAGCAGTACTTC.

The genes are TRBV30 and TRBJ2-7; 7 bases map to TRBD1. The CDR3 has 13 residues. The germline CDR1 and CDR2 sequences are GTSNPN and SVGIG (reference sequence). V lost 1 base to trimming and J lost 2 bases; unmatched junction nucleotides: 2. CDR3 sequence: CAWSGDSTYEQYF. CDR3 DNA sequence: TGTGCCTGGAGTGGGGACAGTACCTACGAGCAGTACTTC.

The chain combines TRBV5-4 with TRBJ2-5; TRBD1 is a possible D gene (5 bases). Germline V gene lookup returns CDR1 SGHNT and CDR2 YYREEE (reference sequence). The CDR3 is made up of 14 amino acids. Trimming took 1 base from V and 5 from J, leaving 12 bases between them. In DNA, the CDR3 is TGTGCCAGCAGCTTGAGGGGTTCGCGGGAGACCCAGTACTTC. It specifies CASSLRGSRETQYF.

The rearrangement uses TRBV18 and TRBJ2-7, with D perhaps TRBD2 (6 bases). The CDR3 runs to 13 residues. The germline V gene has CDR1 KGHSH and CDR2 LQKENI. V gave up 3 bases and J gave up 4 bases, with 10 bases separating them. The CDR3 DNA reads TGTGCCAGCTCACCGGAGGGGCGTTACGAGCAGTACTTC. It is translated as CASSPEGRYEQYF.

V and J are TRBV6-5 and TRBJ2-7, with a tentative D call TRBD1 (6 bases). The CDR3 has 12 residues. Germline assignment: CDR1 MNHEY and CDR2 SVGAGI. The germline V and J ends were trimmed by 8 bases and 3 bases, with 11 bases remaining between them. CDR3 in DNA: TGTGCCAGCGGACAGCCTTACTACGAGCAGTACGTC. Translation gives CASGQPYYEQYV.

The CDR3 region has the DNA TGTGCCAGCAGCCAAGTAGTCCGAGGGGAGCTGTTTTTT. Protein: CASSQVVRGELFF. V is TRBV14 and J is TRBJ2-2; the D is unclear. This CDR3 has 13 residues. The germline CDR1 and CDR2 sequences are SGHDN and FVKESK. Trimming cost V 1 base and J 8 bases, with 8 bases left between them.

The V gene is TRBV5-4, the J gene TRBJ2-7; D is ambiguous. CDR3 size: 13 residues. Germline CDR1 SGHNT, CDR2 YYREEE (reference sequence). V lost 0 bases and J 3 bases, leaving 7 bases between the germline ends. The CDR3 bases are TGTGCCAGCAGCTTGGACGGCAACTACGAGCAGTACGTC. Translation: CASSLDGNYEQYV.

This chain uses TRBV27 with TRBJ1-4; no firm D call. The CDR3 has 13 residues. The germline gives CDR1 MNHEY, CDR2 SMNVEV (reference sequence). Trimming stripped 3 bases from V and 8 bases from J, with 10 bases between. The CDR3 sequence: CASSFSRAEKLFF. CDR3 DNA sequence: TGTGCCAGCAGTTTCTCGAGGGCAGAAAAACTGTTTTTT.

The chain uses TRBV11-2 and TRBJ1-2; 7 nucleotides align to TRBD1. The CDR3 has 13 amino acids. V lost 6 bases and J lost 3; bases outside the gene matches: 4. CDR1 and CDR2 from the germline V gene are SGHAT and FQNNGV. The CDR3 protein is CASSPGQDYGYTF. The CDR3 nucleotides read TGTGCCAGCAGTCCTGGACAGGACTATGGCTACACCTTC.

The chain employs TRBV6-5 and TRBJ2-7; 7 nucleotides agree with TRBD2. Germline CDR1 is MNHEY and CDR2 is SVGAGI. V shed 0 bases and J 4 bases; nucleotides not matched to a gene: 9. CDR3 length: 16 amino acids. CDR3 amino acids: CASSYSAMAGEYEQYF. CDR3 DNA: TGTGCCAGCAGTTACTCGGCTATGGCGGGAGAATACGAGCAGTACTTC.

This sequence joins TRBV6-6 and TRBJ1-2; no reliable D call. V was clipped by 8 bases and J by 6 bases, with 19 bases between them. The CDR3 has 14 amino acids. The germline CDR1 and CDR2 sequences are MNHNY and SVGAGI (reference sequence). CDR3 coding DNA: TGTGCCAGCGGCAGTTTGGGCGGGAAGGATGGCTACACCTTC. This gives the protein CASGSLGGKDGYTF.

The chain is built from TRBV14 and TRBJ2-1; 9 bases are shared with TRBD2. The germline CDR1 and CDR2 sequences are SGHDN and FVKESK. This CDR3 comprises 17 residues. The ends lost 1 base at V and 5 bases at J; junction bases unmatched: 9. The CDR3, as DNA: TGTGCCAGCAGCCAAGCGAGGTGGGCGGGGGGGAACAATGAGCAGTTCTTC. It is translated as CASSQARWAGGNNEQFF.

This chain links TRBV10-1 with TRBJ2-7, with a tentative D call TRBD1 (5 bases). The ends were cut back, 10 bases at V and 4 bases at J, with 20 bases in the middle. Germline V CDR1 and CDR2: WNHNN, SYGVQD (reference sequence). The length of the CDR3 is 14 residues. CDR3 sequence reads: CATQTHDSYYEQYV. The CDR3 DNA reads as TGCGCCACCCAGACTCACGACAGCTATTACGAGCAGTACGTC.

This clone was detected only once. V usage is TRBV2 and J usage is TRBJ1-5; D is perhaps TRBD1 (5 bases). Germline V gene data show CDR1 as SNHLY and CDR2 as FYNNEI. The CDR3 consists of 16 residues. V was pared by 2 bases and J by 2 bases, with 13 bases between. The CDR3 region has the DNA TGTGCCAGCAGTGAATGGGGGACTTGGGGCAATCAGCCCCAGCATTTT. It specifies CASSEWGTWGNQPQHF.

The gene calls are TRBV29-1 and TRBJ1-4, with 8 bases aligning to TRBD1. The CDR3 length is 14 residues. J gave up 4 bases and V 4 bases, and 5 bases lay outside the gene matches. The germline CDR1 and CDR2 sequences are SQVTM and ANQGSEA. CDR3 nucleotide sequence: TGCAGCGTTGCAGGGGGCGAACTTAATGAAAAACTGTTTTTT. Translated, it gives CSVAGGELNEKLFF.

The rearrangement uses TRBV7-9 and TRBJ1-1; no clear D. V was clipped by 1 base and J by 7 bases, with 10 bases between them. From germline, CDR1 is SEHNR and CDR2 FQNEAQ (reference sequence). This CDR3 contains 13 residues. The CDR3 bases are TGTGCCAGCAGCTTAGAGGCAGCGCATGAAGCTTTCTTT. This sequence encodes CASSLEAAHEAFF. The full variable domain, rest sourced from reference TRBV7-9 and TRBJ1-1, is DTGVSQNPRHKITKRGQNVTFRCDPISEHNRLYWYRQTLGQGPEFLTYFQNEAQLEKSRLLSDRFSAERPKGSFSTLEIQRTEQGDSAMYLCASSLEAAHEAFFGQGTRLTVV.

This clone occurred once. This chain links TRBV10-3 with TRBJ2-7; no clear D. This CDR3 has 12 amino acids. The germline V gene encodes CDR1 ENHRY and CDR2 SYGVKD. V was trimmed by 2 bases and J by 4 bases, leaving 6 bases between them. This chain's CDR3 is CAISETAYEQYF. DNA of the CDR3: TGTGCCATCAGTGAGACAGCTTACGAGCAGTACTTC.

CDR3 residues: CASSPLTGGRGKNIQYF. In DNA form, the CDR3 reads TGTGCCAGCAGTCCCCTAACAGGGGGCCGGGGCAAAAACATTCAGTACTTC. The gene calls are TRBV27 and TRBJ2-4, with 9 bases lining up with TRBD1. V dropped 5 bases and J dropped 3; count of bases not matched to a gene: 11. Germline V lookup: CDR1 MNHEY, CDR2 SMNVEV (reference sequence). The CDR3 is 17 amino acids.

The V call is TRBV27, the J call TRBJ2-3, with 7 bases matching TRBD2. The CDR3 extends over 15 amino acids. J lost 0 bases, V lost 4 bases, and 4 bases had no gene match. CDR1 is MNHEY, CDR2 SMNVEV, per germline (reference sequence). CDR3 sequence reads: CASSSLGGSTDTQYF. As DNA, the CDR3 is TGTGCCAGCAGTTCCCTCGGGGGGAGCACAGATACGCAGTATTTT.

V usage is TRBV6-1 and J usage is TRBJ2-1; 8 nucleotides line up with TRBD2. V lost 6 bases and J lost 9; bases outside the gene matches: 13. Germline CDR1 reads MNHNS; CDR2 reads SASEGT. The CDR3 spans 15 residues. The CDR3 coding sequence is TGTGCCAGCAGCTTACCGGGACTAGGACGCGGTGAGCAGTTCTTC. This encodes CASSLPGLGRGEQFF.